The clone carrying this T cell receptor (beta chain) was recorded many times. One entry per CDR3 protein, called by TCRdb with MiXCR from the 5' RACE reads. The profile shows about 40,000 distinct CDR3 sequences, around 30% of them singletons. Looked up from germline, CDR1 is SEHNR and CDR2 is FQNEAQ (reference sequence). This CDR3 is 14 amino acids long. The ends were cut back, 1 base at V and 7 bases at J, with 14 bases in the middle. The receptor was isolated from a female donor with breast cancer. V is TRBV7-9 and J is TRBJ2-7, with D possibly matching TRBD2 (7 bases). Sample: tumor-infiltrating memory CD4+ T cells sorted from the breast tumor. The subset: memory CD4+ T cells, CD4+CD45RO+CD25-. The CDR3 nucleotides read TGTGCCAGCAGCTTAGGCGCGGGGGCGCGGGAGCAGTACTTC. Its protein product is CASSLGAGAREQYF. The whole variable domain, remainder taken from reference TRBV7-9 and TRBJ2-7, is DTGVSQNPRHKITKRGQNVTFRCDPISEHNRLYWYRQTLGQGPEFLTYFQNEAQLEKSRLLSDRFSAERPKGSFSTLEIQRTEQGDSAMYLCASSLGAGAREQYFGPGTRLTVT.